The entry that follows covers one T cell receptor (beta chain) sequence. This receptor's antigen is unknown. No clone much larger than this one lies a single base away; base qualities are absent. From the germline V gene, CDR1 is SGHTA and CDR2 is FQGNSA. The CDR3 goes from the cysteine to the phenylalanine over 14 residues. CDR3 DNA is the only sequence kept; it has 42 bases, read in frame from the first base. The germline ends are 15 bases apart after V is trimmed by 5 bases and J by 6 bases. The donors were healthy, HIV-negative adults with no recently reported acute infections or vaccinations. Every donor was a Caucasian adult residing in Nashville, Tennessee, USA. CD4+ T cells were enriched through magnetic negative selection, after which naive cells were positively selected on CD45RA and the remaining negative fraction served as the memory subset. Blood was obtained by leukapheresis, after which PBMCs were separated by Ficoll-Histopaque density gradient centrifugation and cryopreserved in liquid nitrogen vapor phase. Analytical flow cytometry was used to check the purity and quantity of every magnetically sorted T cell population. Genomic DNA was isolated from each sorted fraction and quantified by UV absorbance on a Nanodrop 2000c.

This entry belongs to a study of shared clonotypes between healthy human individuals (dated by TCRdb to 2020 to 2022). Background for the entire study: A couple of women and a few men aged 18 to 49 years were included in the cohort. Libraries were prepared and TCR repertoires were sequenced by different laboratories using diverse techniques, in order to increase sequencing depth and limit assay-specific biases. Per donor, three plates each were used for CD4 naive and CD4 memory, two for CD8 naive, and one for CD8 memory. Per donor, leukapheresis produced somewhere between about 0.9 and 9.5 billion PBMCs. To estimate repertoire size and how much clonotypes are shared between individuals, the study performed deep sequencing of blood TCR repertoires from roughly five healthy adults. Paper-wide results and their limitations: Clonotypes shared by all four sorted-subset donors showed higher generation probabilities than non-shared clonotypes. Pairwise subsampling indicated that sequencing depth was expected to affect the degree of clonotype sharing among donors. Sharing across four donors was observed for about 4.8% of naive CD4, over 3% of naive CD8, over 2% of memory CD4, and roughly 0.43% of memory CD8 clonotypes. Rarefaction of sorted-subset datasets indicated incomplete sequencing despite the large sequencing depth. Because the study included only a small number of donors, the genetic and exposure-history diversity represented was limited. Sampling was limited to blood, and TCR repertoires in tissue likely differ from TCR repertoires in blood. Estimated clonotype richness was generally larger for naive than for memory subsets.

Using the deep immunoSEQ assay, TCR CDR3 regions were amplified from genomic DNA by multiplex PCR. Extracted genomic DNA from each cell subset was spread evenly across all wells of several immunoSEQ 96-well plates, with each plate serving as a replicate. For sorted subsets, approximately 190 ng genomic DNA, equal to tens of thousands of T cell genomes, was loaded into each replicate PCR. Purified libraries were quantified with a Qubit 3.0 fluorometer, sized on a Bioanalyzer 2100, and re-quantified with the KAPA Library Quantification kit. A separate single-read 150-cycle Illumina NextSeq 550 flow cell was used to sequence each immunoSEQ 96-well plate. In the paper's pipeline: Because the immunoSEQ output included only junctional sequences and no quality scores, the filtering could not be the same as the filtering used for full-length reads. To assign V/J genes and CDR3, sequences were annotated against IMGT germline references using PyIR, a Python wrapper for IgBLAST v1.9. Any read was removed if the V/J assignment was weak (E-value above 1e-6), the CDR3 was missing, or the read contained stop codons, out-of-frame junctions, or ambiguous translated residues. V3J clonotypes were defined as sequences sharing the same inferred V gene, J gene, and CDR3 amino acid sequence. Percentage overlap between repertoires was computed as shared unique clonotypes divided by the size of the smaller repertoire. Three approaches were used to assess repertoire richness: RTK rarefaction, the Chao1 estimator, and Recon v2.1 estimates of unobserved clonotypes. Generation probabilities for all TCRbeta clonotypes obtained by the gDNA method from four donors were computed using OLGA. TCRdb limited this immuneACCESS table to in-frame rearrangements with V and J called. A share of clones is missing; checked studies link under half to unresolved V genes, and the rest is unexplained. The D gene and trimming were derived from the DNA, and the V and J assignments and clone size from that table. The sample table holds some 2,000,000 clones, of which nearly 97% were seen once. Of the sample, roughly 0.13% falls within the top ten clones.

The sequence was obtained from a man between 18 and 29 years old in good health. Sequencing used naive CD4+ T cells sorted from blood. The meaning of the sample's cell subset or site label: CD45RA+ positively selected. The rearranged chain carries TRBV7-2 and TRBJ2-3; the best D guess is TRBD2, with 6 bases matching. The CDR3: CASSQRARSDTQYF. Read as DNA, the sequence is TGTGCCAGCAGCCAGCGGGCTCGGTCTGATACGCAGTATTTT.